A selection of T cell receptor beta chains follows, all from one sample in a study of T cells after yellow fever vaccination. MiXCR, run by TCRdb on the 5' RACE reads, gives a single entry per CDR3 protein. The data hold around 100,000 distinct CDR3 sequences, with 8.4% observed a single time. Sequencing was performed on CD8+ T cells sorted from PBMCs, taken 45 days after the yellow fever booster vaccination. The receptor set was obtained from a man aged 25 to 40 who received the YFV17D yellow fever vaccine. Each CDR3 is given with its conserved first and last residue. D genes are given only for firm matches. Some rows mark clone size as missing; the rest say once, few, many or name a class of expanded clone.

many	TRBV29-1	TRBD2	TRBJ2-1	CSVESLGREYNEQFF	TGCAGCGTTGAATCTCTAGGGCGGGAGTACAATGAGCAGTTCTTC
many	TRBV28	TRBD1	TRBJ2-3	CASRLKTGAAVTQYF	TGTGCCAGCAGGTTGAAGACAGGGGCCGCGGTTACGCAGTATTTT
many	TRBV14	NA	TRBJ2-1	CASSHQASPPYNEQFF	TGTGCCAGCAGCCATCAGGCCTCCCCCCCCTACAATGAGCAGTTCTTC
many	TRBV6-5	NA	TRBJ2-2	CASSSLGTGELFF	TGTGCCAGCAGTTCCCTGGGCACCGGGGAGCTGTTTTTT
few	TRBV5-1	NA	TRBJ2-1	CASAITTILGNEQFF	TGCGCCAGCGCGATTACTACCATACTAGGGAATGAGCAGTTCTTC
many	TRBV4-3	NA	TRBJ1-2	CASSRQEAGGSRDGYTF	TGCGCCAGCAGCCGCCAAGAGGCTGGGGGATCGCGGGATGGCTACACCTTC
many	TRBV6-1	NA	TRBJ2-1	CASRTNRHEGYNEQFF	TGTGCCAGCAGAACGAACAGACATGAGGGCTACAATGAGCAGTTCTTC
many	TRBV11-2	TRBD2	TRBJ2-1	CASSLGLAAYNEQFF	TGTGCCAGCAGCTTAGGACTAGCGGCCTACAATGAGCAGTTCTTC
many	TRBV14	NA	TRBJ2-7	CASSLKVWEAYEQYF	TGTGCCAGCAGCTTGAAAGTCTGGGAGGCCTACGAGCAGTACTTC
few	TRBV28	NA	TRBJ2-7	CASSTLNYEQYF	TGTGCCAGCAGCACTCTAAACTACGAGCAGTACTTC
many	TRBV7-9	TRBD2	TRBJ2-1	CASSLPGRIEQFF	TGTGCCAGCAGCTTGCCCGGGAGGATTGAGCAGTTCTTC
many	TRBV3-1	NA	TRBJ2-7	CASSQVARTRDYEQYF	TGTGCCAGCAGCCAAGTTGCCCGGACTCGAGACTACGAGCAGTACTTC
many	TRBV27	NA	TRBJ2-7	CASSPMVIPYEQYF	TGTGCCAGCAGTCCGATGGTGATTCCGTACGAGCAGTACTTC
few	TRBV30	NA	TRBJ1-2	CAWSVGVHYTF	TGTGCCTGGAGTGTCGGGGTCCACTACACCTTC
many	TRBV29-1	TRBD2	TRBJ2-1	CSVGLAGPNEQFF	TGCAGCGTTGGACTAGCGGGACCCAATGAGCAGTTCTTC
few	TRBV4-2	NA	TRBJ2-7	CASSLTNLDEQYF	TGTGCCAGCAGCCTTACTAATCTAGACGAGCAGTACTTC
many	TRBV12-3/TRBV12-4	NA	TRBJ2-1	CASSPNNRGNEQFF	TGTGCCAGCAGTCCAAACAACAGAGGGAATGAGCAGTTCTTC
many	TRBV7-2	NA	TRBJ2-7	CASQNKAYEQYF	TGTGCCAGCCAGAACAAGGCCTACGAGCAGTACTTC
NA	TRBV4-3	TRBD2	TRBJ2-1	CASSQALAGEAYNEQFF	TGCGCCAGCAGCCAAGCCCTAGCGGGAGAGGCCTACAATGAGCAGTTCTTC
few	TRBV5-1	TRBD2	TRBJ2-1	CASSLVVSGGNEQFF	TGCGCCAGCAGCCTGGTGGTGTCGGGGGGAAATGAGCAGTTCTTC
many	TRBV7-9	NA	TRBJ1-1	CASSTGSSNTEAFF	TGTGCCAGCAGTACAGGGAGTTCGAACACTGAAGCTTTCTTT
many	TRBV27	TRBD1	TRBJ2-7	CASSLTGGYEQYF	TGTGCCAGCAGTTTAACAGGGGGCTACGAGCAGTACTTC
many	TRBV7-8	NA	TRBJ1-2	CASSLAGSYTF	TGTGCCAGCAGCTTAGCGGGGAGCTACACCTTC
many	TRBV28	NA	TRBJ2-7	CASSLRQGGIYEQYF	TGTGCCAGCAGTTTACGGCAGGGGGGTATCTACGAGCAGTACTTC
many	TRBV6-2/TRBV6-3	NA	TRBJ2-5	CASRARTGGETQYF	TGTGCCAGCAGAGCCAGGACGGGCGGAGAGACCCAGTACTTC
many	TRBV12-3/TRBV12-4	NA	TRBJ2-2	CASNRPQRGTGELFF	TGTGCCAGCAATAGACCCCAGCGTGGCACCGGGGAGCTGTTTTTT
few	TRBV28	TRBD2	TRBJ2-7	CASSLRREGYEQYF	TGTGCCAGCAGTTTAAGGCGGGAGGGCTACGAGCAGTACTTC
few	TRBV3-1	TRBD1	TRBJ2-1	CASSQDLTGTGQQGEQFF	TGTGCCAGCAGCCAAGATCTAACCGGGACAGGTCAACAAGGTGAGCAGTTCTTC
NA	TRBV4-2	NA	TRBJ1-2	CASSRGSVDGYTF	TGTGCCAGCAGCCGAGGCTCGGTTGATGGCTACACCTTC
few	TRBV29-1	NA	TRBJ2-3	CSVGGLGPTDTQYF	TGCAGCGTTGGGGGGCTAGGTCCCACAGATACGCAGTATTTT
many	TRBV27	NA	TRBJ1-1	CASSKEGFMGTEAFF	TGTGCCAGCAGTAAGGAGGGGTTCATGGGCACTGAAGCTTTCTTT
few	TRBV20-1	NA	TRBJ2-7	CSARALEAFEQYF	TGCAGTGCTAGAGCTCTAGAGGCGTTCGAGCAGTACTTC
NA	TRBV15	NA	TRBJ2-4	CATSTPPTPEWPKNIQYF	TGTGCCACCAGCACCCCTCCCACCCCTGAGTGGCCCAAAAACATTCAGTACTTC
few	TRBV20-1	TRBD2	TRBJ2-7	CSARKRWRTSGSPYEQYF	TGCAGTGCTAGAAAGCGATGGCGGACTAGCGGGAGCCCCTACGAGCAGTACTTC
many	TRBV18	NA	TRBJ2-5	CASSSSDRDQETQYF	TGTGCCAGCTCATCCTCAGACCGGGACCAAGAGACCCAGTACTTC
many	TRBV11-3	NA	TRBJ2-1	CASSQGGDNYNEQFF	TGTGCCAGCAGCCAGGGGGGGGACAACTACAATGAGCAGTTCTTC
many	TRBV20-1	NA	TRBJ1-5	CSAEQGNQPQHF	TGCAGTGCAGAACAGGGCAATCAGCCCCAGCATTTT
many	TRBV20-1	NA	TRBJ2-7	CSARPSKGPYEQYF	TGCAGTGCTAGGCCTTCAAAGGGGCCCTACGAGCAGTACTTC
NA	TRBV12-3/TRBV12-4	NA	TRBJ2-3	CASSLGDNTDTQYF	TGTGCCAGCAGTTTAGGGGACAACACAGATACGCAGTATTTT
NA	TRBV5-1	TRBD1	TRBJ1-2	CASSLGTGYDYGYTF	TGCGCCAGCAGCTTAGGGACAGGGTACGACTATGGCTACACCTTC
many	TRBV10-3	TRBD2	TRBJ2-5	CAIKEEVAGIQETQYF	TGTGCCATCAAGGAAGAGGTAGCGGGGATACAAGAGACCCAGTACTTC